What follows describes a single T cell receptor (beta chain). The record originates from a study of blood T cell repertoires in COVID-19. Study information: The United States, Italy and Spain provided the acute and convalescent COVID-19 samples. Sample material is recorded as cDNA or gDNA derived from T cells, B-cell-depleted T cells, or PBMCs.

Under the authors' procedure: Reference gene primer amplification in the assay estimated nucleated cell counts. Assay: immunoSEQ multiplex PCR; the TCRdb copy retains only in-frame clones and omits some. V, J and clone size were drawn from that table, and D and trimming were deduced from the DNA. The data show around 300,000 clones, with around 87% seen just once and 1% held by the top ten. This clonotype was obtained from a man over 45 with active or convalescent COVID-19. The sample was peripheral blood.

The CDR3 bases are TGTGCCATCAGGGGGACAGGGGGTCTGAACACTGAAGCTTTCTTT. Its protein product is CAIRGTGGLNTEAFF. J is TRBJ1-1 and V is TRBV10-3; 11 bases align to TRBD1. The CDR3 consists of 15 residues. Germline V gene lookup returns CDR1 ENHRY and CDR2 SYGVKD. V was clipped by 6 bases and J by 0 bases; unmatched bases: 3.